Following are 3 T cell receptor beta chains from one sample sequenced in a study of beta chain features in type 1 diabetes. Expressed TCRB transcripts got sequenced, as all isolated RNA was reverse transcribed. Clones were sequenced by immunoSEQ multiplex PCR, and TCRdb holds only the in-frame ones, with some missing. The table has 450,000 to 550,000 clones, about 32% seen once. The source material was naive CD4+ T cells from blood. All receptors come from a man aged 18 to 29 in good health.

The chain employs TRBV6-1 and TRBJ2-1; no clear D. Trimming stripped 0 bases from V and 3 bases from J, with 12 bases between. The CDR3 extends over 16 amino acids. The germline V gene has CDR1 MNHNS and CDR2 SASEGT. The CDR3 nucleotides read TGTGCCAGCAGTGAAGCTGGTACGAGAAACTACAATGAGCAGTTCTTC. Translated: CASSEAGTRNYNEQFF.

The CDR3 sequence: CASSQDGQRGFQETQYF. For the CDR3, the DNA is TGTGCCAGCAGCCAAGACGGGCAGCGGGGGTTCCAAGAGACCCAGTACTTC. This chain uses TRBV4-2 with TRBJ2-5; 8 bases line up with TRBD2. From germline, CDR1 is LGHNA and CDR2 YNFKEQ. V lost 0 bases, J lost 1 base, and 7 bases stayed unmatched. CDR3 length equals 17 residues.

This clone was found a few times. The gene calls are TRBV30 and TRBJ2-3; possible D gene TRBD1, 5 bases. The ends were cut back, 2 bases at V and 5 bases at J, with 14 bases in the middle. The length of the CDR3 is 14 residues. Germline V gene sequence: CDR1 GTSNPN, CDR2 SVGIG (reference sequence). The CDR3 reads CAWSMGQGKDTQYF. CDR3 DNA sequence: TGTGCCTGGAGTATGGGGCAGGGTAAAGATACGCAGTATTTT.